This TCR beta chain was sequenced during a study of blood T cell repertoires in COVID-19. Across the study: Acute and convalescent COVID-19 specimens originated in the United States, Italy and Spain. T cells, B-cell-depleted T cells, or PBMCs supplied cDNA or gDNA.

Germline V CDR1 and CDR2: SGHVS, FQNEAQ. The CDR3 loop spans 18 amino acids. Between the trimmed V and J ends, which lost 1 base and 1 base, there was a span of 19 bases. The method was immunoSEQ multiplex PCR; TCRdb's version includes in-frame clones alone and lacks a portion of them. Of about 45,000 clones in the sample, about nine tenths were seen once. The specimen was peripheral blood. The chain recombines TRBV7-8 with TRBJ2-5; the D gene is possibly TRBD1 (6 bases). This sequence was found in an elderly woman with active COVID-19. CDR3 amino acids: CASSLGITGSIFQETQYF. As DNA, the CDR3 is TGTGCCAGCAGCTTAGGGATTACAGGGTCAATTTTCCAAGAGACCCAGTACTTC. The variable domain in full, completed from reference TRBV7-8 and TRBJ2-5, reads GAGVSQSPRYKVAKRGQDVALRCDPISGHVSLFWYQQALGQGPEFLTYFQNEAQLDKSGLPSDRFFAERPEGSVSTLKIQRTQQEDSAVYLCASSLGITGSIFQETQYFGPGTRLLVL.